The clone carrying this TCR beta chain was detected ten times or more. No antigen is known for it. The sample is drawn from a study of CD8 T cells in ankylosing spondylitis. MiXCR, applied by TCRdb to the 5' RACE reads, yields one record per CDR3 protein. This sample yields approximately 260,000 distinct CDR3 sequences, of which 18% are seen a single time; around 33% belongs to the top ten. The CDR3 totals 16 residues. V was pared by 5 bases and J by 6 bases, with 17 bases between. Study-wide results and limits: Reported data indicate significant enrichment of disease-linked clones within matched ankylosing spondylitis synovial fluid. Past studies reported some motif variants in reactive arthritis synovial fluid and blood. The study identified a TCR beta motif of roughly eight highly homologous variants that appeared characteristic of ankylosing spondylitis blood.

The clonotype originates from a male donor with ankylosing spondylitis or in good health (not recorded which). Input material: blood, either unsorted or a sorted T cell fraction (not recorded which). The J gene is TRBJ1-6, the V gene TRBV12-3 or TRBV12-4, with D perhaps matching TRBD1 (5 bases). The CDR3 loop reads CASSPWGEVLNSPLHF. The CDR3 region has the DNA TGTGCCAGCAGTCCCTGGGGGGAAGTCCTTAATTCACCCCTCCACTTT.